This TCR beta chain was profiled in a study of identical twins (dated by TCRdb to between 2015 and 2016). General notes on the study: The study deep-sequenced TCR alpha and beta repertoires from monozygotic twins, unrelated adults of various ages and cord blood to test whether fetal clonotypes persist. To rule out contamination, the twin experiments were replicated at different times with different library preparation protocols.

Overall study outcomes, separate from this receptor: Because the same donors could not be followed over many years, conclusions were based on cross-sectional statistical analysis. In beta out-of-frame sequences, excess twin sharing was weaker, because having fewer shared sequences lowered the signal-to-noise ratio. In monozygotic twins, out-of-frame TCR alpha sharing was systematically underestimated by recombination models, although the models agreed with sharing between unrelated individuals. Abundant cord blood beta clonotypes had fewer insertions, young adult naive repertoires showed a similar but weaker trend, and memory repertoires showed no such trend. Compared with coincidental sharing between unrelated individuals, out-of-frame TCR alpha sequences shared between twins showed an excess of sequences with low generation probability. Zero-insertion analyses could be partly confounded by invariant T cells such as MAIT and iNKT, though diverse VJ usage argued against such confounding for most clonotypes.

The method behind the library was 5' RACE. This sample was sequenced with an Illumina HiSeq 2000. A universal primer binding site was introduced by template switching, and a unique molecular identifier was present in the final cDNA, enabling accurate counting of TCR cDNA molecules. Specific primers in the conserved constant-segment region were used to synthesize first-strand cDNA for the TCR alpha and beta chains. Each cDNA library was double barcoded, with a SMART-Mk sample barcode plus Illumina barcodes, to control for contamination. TruSeq adapter sequences and Illumina sample barcodes were added in two successive PCR steps. The Illumina HiSeq platform was used with custom primers to sequence TCR alpha and beta cDNA libraries. The source study handled its data this way. Raw reads were processed with MiGEC to extract unique molecular identifiers, and MiXCR was used to determine CDR3 positions. Recombination models were inferred per individual with the repgenHMM and IGoR tools using an EM algorithm. The analysis of shared clonotypes was done with the tcR package in R, with sharing normalized by the product of cloneset sizes. To study raw recombination without the effects of thymic and clonal selection, out-of-frame nonproductive sequences were analyzed. TCRdb applied fastp at Q25 and MiXCR to the public reads, then kept only in-frame beta chains. Rows with one shared CDR3 protein collapse into an entry with the most common genes and DNA. TCRdb, not the authors, supplied the V and J calls. For this sample there are under 900,000 distinct CDR3 sequences; about 20% appear just once. In total, the top ten clones hold roughly 14% of the sample.

Only healthy Caucasian donors were included. The twin cohort comprised three pairs of female monozygotic twins, all aged roughly 18 to 30 years. The RNA used for TCR libraries was isolated from peripheral blood mononuclear cells. This clonotype was seen repeatedly, ten times or more. Its antigen is not yet known. The record has no base qualities; no much larger clone is one base away. The CDR3, cysteine through phenylalanine, is 14 amino acids long. Here the CDR3 DNA is all that survives: 42 bases in frame from base 1. CDR1 and CDR2 (ENHRY, SYGVKD) derive from the germline V gene. The trim is 0 bases for V and 7 bases for J, with a gap of 10 bases between the germline ends. The sample was also linked to a second study, of T cells expressing NK-cell markers. As that second study puts it: Three sorted T-cell subsets (CD3+CD56+NKG2C+, CD3+CD56+NKG2C- and CD3+CD56-NKG2C+) from under ten donors had their TCR beta-chain repertoires profiled. Seven of the eight sequenced donors were HCMV-seropositive and one was HCMV-seronegative. In several experiments an anti-gammadeltaTCR antibody was added to restrict sorting to alphabetaTCR-expressing T cells. In a handful of donors, the dominant CD3+CD56+NKG2C+ clonotypes were found to rank among the top 10 CD8+ clonotypes and to make up 1.0-7.0% of CD8+ T cells. Those dominant clonotypes were again the most abundant among CD3+CD56-NKG2C+ cells in several donors, at 28.3-60.1%. It remained unclear whether the expanded NKG2C-expressing T cell clones were specific for HCMV antigens. The study sequenced eight donors, all healthy volunteers chosen at random: three men and five women. HCMV serostatus was determined by detecting HCMV-specific IgG in serum with a commercial ELISA kit. For six donors, bulk peripheral blood T-cell repertoires were also sequenced from unsorted PBMC. Reads were demultiplexed and grouped by UMI with MIGEC, and clonotypes were assembled and quantified with MiTCR. To exclude erroneous sequences, only TCR cDNA sequences supported by at least two reads were retained. The tcR package was used for downstream repertoire analysis, with clonotypes matched between fractions based on CDR3 nucleotide sequence plus V segment. VDJmatch was used to annotate antigen specificity against VDJdb, with one amino acid substitution in CDR3 allowed.

The rearrangement combines TRBV10-3 with TRBJ2-1; the D gene is tentatively TRBD1 or TRBD2, each matching 5 bases. Sample: PBMCs. This TCR was recovered from a woman between 18 and 30 years old in good health. The CDR3 here reads CAISESRDGNEQFF. The DNA sequence is as follows: TGTGCCATCAGTGAGTCCCGGGACGGGAATGAGCAGTTCTTC.